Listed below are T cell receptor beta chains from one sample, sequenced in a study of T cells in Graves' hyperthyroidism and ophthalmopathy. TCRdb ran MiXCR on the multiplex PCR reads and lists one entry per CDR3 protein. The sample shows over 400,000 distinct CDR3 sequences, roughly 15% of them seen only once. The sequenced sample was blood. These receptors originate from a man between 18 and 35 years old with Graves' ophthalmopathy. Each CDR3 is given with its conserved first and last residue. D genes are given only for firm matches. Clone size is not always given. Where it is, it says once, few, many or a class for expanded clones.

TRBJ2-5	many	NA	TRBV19	CASKQGTSGETQYF	TGTGCCAGTAAACAGGGTACGAGTGGAGAGACCCAGTACTTC
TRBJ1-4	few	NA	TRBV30	CAWTVSTNEKLFF	TGTGCCTGGACCGTGTCAACTAATGAAAAACTGTTTTTT
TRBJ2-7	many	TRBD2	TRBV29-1	CSVRGTSGRSLSYEQYF	TGCAGCGTTCGCGGGACTAGCGGGAGATCCCTCTCCTACGAGCAGTACTTC
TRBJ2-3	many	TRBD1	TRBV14	CASSLTGKENTDTQYF	TGTGCCAGCAGCCTGACAGGGAAGGAAAACACAGATACGCAGTATTTT
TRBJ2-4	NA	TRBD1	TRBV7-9	CASSSTGATAALAKNIQYF	TGTGCCAGCAGCTCGACAGGGGCCACCGCTGCTCTAGCCAAAAACATTCAGTACTTC
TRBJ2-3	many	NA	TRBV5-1	CASSLEGGDTQYF	TGTGCCAGCAGCTTAGAAGGGGGTGATACGCAGTATTTT
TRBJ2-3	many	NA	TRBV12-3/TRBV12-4	CASRESAGTDTQYF	TGTGCCAGCAGGGAGAGCGCCGGAACAGATACGCAGTATTTT
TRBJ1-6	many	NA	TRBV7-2	CASSLGGGENSPLHF	TGTGCCAGCAGCTTAGGTGGGGGAGAAAATTCACCCCTCCACTTT
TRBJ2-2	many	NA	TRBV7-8	CASSPLGDTGELFF	TGTGCCAGCAGCCCCCTAGGGGACACCGGGGAGCTGTTTTTT
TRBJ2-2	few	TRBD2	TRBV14	CASSQETSLTGELFF	TGTGCCAGCAGCCAAGAGACTAGCCTCACCGGGGAGCTGTTTTTT
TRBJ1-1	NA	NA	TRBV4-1	CASSQDPGQVNTEAFF	TGCGCCAGCAGCCAAGACCCCGGACAAGTGAACACTGAAGCTTTCTTT
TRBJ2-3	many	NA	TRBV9	CASSPKGTDTQYF	TGTGCCAGCAGCCCAAAGGGCACAGATACGCAGTATTTT
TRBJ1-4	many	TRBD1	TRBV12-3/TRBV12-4	CASSPDRRNEKLFF	TGTGCCAGCAGCCCGGACAGGCGTAATGAAAAACTGTTTTTT
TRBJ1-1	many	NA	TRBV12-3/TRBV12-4	CASSPGPGRYTEAFF	TGTGCCAGCAGTCCCGGGCCGGGAAGGTACACTGAAGCTTTCTTT
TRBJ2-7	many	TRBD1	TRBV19	CASRDRAAYEQYF	TGTGCCAGCAGAGACAGGGCAGCCTACGAGCAGTACTTC
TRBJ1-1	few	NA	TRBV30	CAWRQVRGTEAFF	TGTGCCTGGAGGCAAGTTCGGGGCACTGAAGCTTTCTTT
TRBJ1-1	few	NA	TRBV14	CASSQDPGQGSKAFF	TGTGCCAGCAGCCAAGATCCCGGCCAGGGTTCAAAAGCTTTCTTT
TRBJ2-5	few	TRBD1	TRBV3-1	CASSQVGTGVSETQYF	TGTGCCAGCAGCCAAGTTGGGACAGGGGTGTCAGAGACCCAGTACTTC
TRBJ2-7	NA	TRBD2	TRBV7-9	CASSSSTSVEQYF	TGTGCCAGCAGCTCGTCAACTAGCGTCGAGCAGTACTTC
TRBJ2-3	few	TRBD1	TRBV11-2	CASSSNRGPADTQYF	TGTGCCAGCAGCTCAAACAGGGGGCCGGCTGATACGCAGTATTTT
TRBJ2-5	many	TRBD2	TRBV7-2	CASSLPAGGRETQYF	TGTGCCAGCAGCTTACCAGCGGGGGGGAGGGAGACCCAGTACTTC
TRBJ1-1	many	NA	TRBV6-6	CASSYSRRSEAFF	TGTGCCAGCAGTTACAGTCGGCGGTCAGAAGCTTTCTTT
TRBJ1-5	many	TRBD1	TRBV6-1	CASSENRGSSNQPQHF	TGTGCCAGCAGTGAAAACAGGGGATCTAGCAATCAGCCCCAGCATTTT
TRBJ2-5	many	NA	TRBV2	CASSEGWGQETQYF	TGTGCCAGCAGTGAAGGGTGGGGGCAAGAGACCCAGTACTTC
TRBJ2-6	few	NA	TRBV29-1	CSVQSGANVLTF	TGCAGCGTTCAATCTGGGGCCAACGTCCTGACTTTC
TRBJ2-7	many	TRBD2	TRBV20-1	CSARDPSGDRDEQYF	TGCAGTGCTAGAGACCCCAGCGGGGACCGAGACGAGCAGTACTTC
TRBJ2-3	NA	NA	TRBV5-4	CASSPRDHPLGYF	TGTGCCAGCAGCCCCCGGGACCACCCCCTCGGGTATTTT
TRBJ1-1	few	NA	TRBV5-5	CASSLDPIMNTEAFF	TGTGCCAGCAGCTTGGATCCGATTATGAACACTGAAGCTTTCTTT
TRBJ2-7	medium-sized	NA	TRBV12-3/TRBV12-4	CASSRRYEQYF	TGTGCCAGCTCCAGAAGATACGAGCAGTACTTC
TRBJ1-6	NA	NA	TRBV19	CASSIQIYNSPLHF	TGTGCCAGTAGTATTCAGATTTATAATTCACCCCTCCACTTT
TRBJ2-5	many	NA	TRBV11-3	CASSFPGEETQYF	TGTGCCAGCAGCTTCCCAGGGGAAGAGACCCAGTACTTC
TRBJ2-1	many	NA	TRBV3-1	CASSQLRQGDAGSYNEQFF	TGTGCCAGCAGCCAATTAAGGCAGGGGGACGCGGGATCCTACAATGAGCAGTTCTTC
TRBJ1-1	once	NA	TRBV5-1	CAGSWGGTEAFF	TGCGCCGGCAGCTGGGGCGGGACGGAAGCTTTCTTT
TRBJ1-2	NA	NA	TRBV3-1	CASGHGIPMGGYTF	TGTGCCAGCGGCCACGGGATTCCCATGGGGGGCTACACCTTC
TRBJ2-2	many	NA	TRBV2	CASRNSGYGGRELFF	TGTGCCAGCAGGAATAGCGGATACGGGGGACGGGAGCTGTTTTTT
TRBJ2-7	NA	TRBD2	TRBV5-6	CASKLAGVYEQYF	TGTGCCAGCAAGCTAGCGGGGGTCTACGAGCAGTACTTC
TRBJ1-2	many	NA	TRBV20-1	CSAVSGVSDYGYTF	TGCAGTGCTGTTAGTGGCGTCTCAGACTATGGCTACACCTTC
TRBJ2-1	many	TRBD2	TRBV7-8	CASSASGTNPGEQFF	TGTGCCAGCAGCGCGTCCGGGACTAACCCCGGTGAGCAGTTCTTC
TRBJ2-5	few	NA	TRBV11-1	CASSSAISGETQYF	TGTGCCAGCAGCTCGGCCATATCTGGGGAGACCCAGTACTTC
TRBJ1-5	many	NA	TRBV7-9	CASSLDGNQPQHF	TGCGCCAGCAGCTTGGACGGCAATCAGCCCCAGCATTTT
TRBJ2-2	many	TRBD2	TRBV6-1	CASKGTSEFKDNGELFF	TGTGCCAGCAAGGGGACTAGCGAATTTAAGGACAACGGGGAGCTGTTTTTT
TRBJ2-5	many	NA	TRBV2	CASNTQYQETQYF	TGTGCCAGCAATACCCAATACCAAGAGACCCAGTACTTC